The 27 T cell receptor beta chains reported below all come from one sample, sequenced in a study of blood T cell repertoires in COVID-19. Sequenced by immunoSEQ multiplex PCR; TCRdb stores in-frame clones only, minus some. The repertoire holds some 130,000 clones, approximately 80% seen once, with about 2% in the top ten. The sample was peripheral blood. These receptors were taken from a man between 65 and 85 years old with acute or convalescent COVID-19.

The chain links TRBV5-8 to TRBJ1-6; D uncertain. Germline CDR1 reads SGHTS; CDR2 reads YDEGEE. There are 15 residues in the CDR3. Trimming stripped 2 bases from V and 4 bases from J, with 10 bases between. CDR3 amino acids: CASSFSGIYNSPLHF. CDR3 nucleotide sequence: TGTGCCAGCAGCTTTTCGGGGATTTATAATTCACCCCTCCACTTT. Full variable domain (missing parts from reference TRBV5-8 and TRBJ1-6): EAGVTQSPTHLIKTRGQQATLRCSPISGHTSVYWYQQALGLGLQFLLWYDEGEERNRGNFPPRFSGRQFPNYSSELNVNALELEDSALYLCASSFSGIYNSPLHFGNGTRLTVT.

The V and J genes are TRBV12-2 and TRBJ1-2; no DNA check was done on the table's D call, TRBD1. TRBV12-2 is described as a pseudogene. The length of the CDR3 is 16 residues. CDR3 residues: CASRPDNFRDRGGYTF. As DNA, the CDR3 is TGTGCAAGTCGCCCAGATAACTTCCGGGACAGGGGAGGCTACACCTTC.

This clone was detected ten times or more. The chain joins TRBV27 to TRBJ1-6; perhaps TRBD1 as D (5 bases). Trimming removed 6 bases at V and 0 bases at J, with 6 bases between. This CDR3 has 14 amino acids. Germline V gives CDR1 MNHEY, CDR2 SMNVEV (reference sequence). The CDR3 loop reads CASRTASYNSPLHF. The CDR3 DNA follows: TGTGCCAGCAGGACAGCCTCCTATAATTCACCCCTCCACTTT.

The rearrangement links TRBV7-3 to TRBJ2-7, with 7 bases matching TRBD1. V dropped 0 bases and J dropped 5; count of bases not matched to a gene: 7. The CDR3 is made up of 15 amino acids. Germline assignment: CDR1 SGHTA and CDR2 FQGTGA. Written as DNA, the CDR3 is TGTGCCAGCAGCTTAACGAAAGGGGGCCGCGACGAGCAGTACTTC. Encoded protein: CASSLTKGGRDEQYF. Drawing the rest from reference TRBV7-3 and TRBJ2-7, the complete variable domain is GAGVSQTPSNKVTEKGKYVELRCDPISGHTALYWYRQSLGQGPEFLIYFQGTGAADDSGLPNDRFFAVRPEGSVSTLKIQRTERGDSAVYLCASSLTKGGRDEQYFGPGTRLTVT.

The chain links TRBV7-6 to TRBJ2-6; the D is unclear. This CDR3 is 14 amino acids long. Deletions cut 5 bases from V and 1 base from J, with 6 bases between. Germline V gene data show CDR1 as SGHVS and CDR2 as FNYEAQ. The CDR3 region is CASSIESGANVLTF. The CDR3, as DNA: TGTGCCAGCAGCATCGAGTCTGGGGCCAACGTCCTGACTTTC. The whole variable domain, filled in from reference TRBV7-6 and TRBJ2-6, reads GAGVSQSPRYKVTKRGQDVALRCDPISGHVSLYWYRQALGQGPEFLTYFNYEAQQDKSGLPNDRFSAERPEGSISTLTIQRTEQRDSAMYRCASSIESGANVLTFGAGSRLTVL.

The chain employs TRBV15 and TRBJ1-2; D unresolved. CDR3 length equals 12 residues. V was cut by 1 base and J by 5 bases, with 5 bases left in between. Per germline, CDR1 LNHNV and CDR2 YYDKDF (reference sequence). The CDR3 DNA sequence: TGTGCCACCAGCAGAGGCGGGTATGGCTACACCTTC. This gives the protein CATSRGGYGYTF.

The chain employs TRBV5-4 and TRBJ1-3; no definite D call. Germline V gives CDR1 SGHNT, CDR2 YYREEE (reference sequence). The CDR3 runs 14 residues. The germline V and J ends were trimmed by 4 bases and 2 bases, with 10 bases remaining between them. CDR3 nucleotide sequence: TGTGCCAGCAGCACCCGCGGGGCTGGAAACACCATATATTTT. It specifies CASSTRGAGNTIYF.

This chain links TRBV5-1 with TRBJ2-2; D perhaps matches TRBD1 (6 bases). The V gene's germline CDR1 is SGHRS and CDR2 YFSETQ. The V gene lost 4 bases and the J gene lost 3 bases, with 10 bases spanning the gap. This CDR3 region has 14 residues. This chain's CDR3 is CASSRGGDTGELFF. The CDR3 DNA reads as TGCGCCAGCAGCCGAGGGGGAGACACCGGGGAGCTGTTTTTT.

The genes are TRBV18 and TRBJ2-1, with 9 nucleotides matching TRBD2. This CDR3 contains 18 residues. V dropped 2 bases and J dropped 7; count of bases not matched to a gene: 15. Germline V gene data show CDR1 as KGHSH and CDR2 as LQKENI. CDR3 bases: TGTGCCAGCTCACCATTGTTGGGCAATAGCGGGGGAGGAAATGAGCAGTTCTTC. Residues: CASSPLLGNSGGGNEQFF.

There are a few counts of this clone. The chain uses TRBV2 and TRBJ1-4; TRBD1 matches 9 bases. V shed 6 bases and J 8 bases; nucleotides not matched to a gene: 13. Germline V gene data show CDR1 as SNHLY and CDR2 as FYNNEI. CDR3 length: 16 residues. The CDR3 here is CASSKDPGQGGEKLFF. The CDR3 DNA reads TGTGCCAGCAGCAAGGACCCGGGACAGGGAGGCGAAAAACTGTTTTTT.

The V gene is TRBV6-5, the J gene TRBJ1-5, with 8 bases lining up with TRBD1. Trimming at V came to 6 bases and at J to 6 bases, leaving 4 bases not matched to a gene. This CDR3 is built from 13 residues. Looked up from germline, CDR1 is MNHEY and CDR2 is SVGAGI. CDR3 amino acids: CASRTGGGQPQHF. The CDR3 DNA follows: TGTGCCAGCAGAACAGGGGGGGGTCAGCCCCAGCATTTT.

V gene TRBV30 combines with J gene TRBJ2-3; no firm D call. The germline CDR1 and CDR2 sequences are GTSNPN and SVGIG (reference sequence). The CDR3 is made up of 12 amino acids. V lost 1 base, J lost 0 bases, and 2 bases lay in between. This CDR3 is CAWSASTDTQYF. CDR3 bases: TGTGCCTGGAGTGCTAGCACAGATACGCAGTATTTT.

The chain is built from TRBV6-5 and TRBJ1-2, with D possibly matching TRBD1 (5 bases). CDR3 length: 14 amino acids. Trimming cost V 7 bases and J 4 bases, with 16 bases left between them. CDR1 and CDR2 from the germline V gene are MNHEY and SVGAGI. CDR3 in DNA: TGTGCCAGCACTGGGGAAGGGGCCCTCTATGGCTACACCTTC. It specifies CASTGEGALYGYTF.

The chain recombines TRBV3-1 (or the pseudogene TRBV3-2) with TRBJ2-7, with D uncertain. The V and J ends lost 0 bases and 2 bases respectively, with 11 bases between them. CDR3 length: 15 amino acids. Germline loops: CDR1 LGHDT, CDR2 YNNKEL (reference sequence). The CDR3 sequence: CASSQDYARPYEQYF. The CDR3 DNA sequence: TGTGCCAGCAGCCAAGACTATGCTAGACCCTACGAGCAGTACTTC.

J is TRBJ2-2 and V is TRBV19; TRBD2 matches at 9 bases. The V segment lost 4 bases and the J segment 5 bases; nucleotides outside the gene matches: 11. In germline, CDR1 is LNHDA, CDR2 SQIVND (reference sequence). The CDR3 sequence is 17 residues long. The CDR3 bases are TGTGCCAGTAGTAAGCCCCTAGCGGGGTCCAGAACCGGGGAGCTGTTTTTT. Translating it yields CASSKPLAGSRTGELFF.

The V call is TRBV29-1, the J call TRBJ1-1, with a possible D match to TRBD1 (6 bases). The V end was cut by 6 bases, the J end by 6 bases, with 11 bases between. This CDR3 contains 11 residues. The germline V gene encodes CDR1 SQVTM and CDR2 ANQGSEA. CDR3 sequence: CSVNRAAEAFF. CDR3 bases: TGCAGCGTAAACAGGGCCGCTGAAGCTTTCTTT.

This clone was observed a handful of times. The rearrangement joins TRBV5-1 to TRBJ2-4; TRBD1 agrees at 8 bases. The V and J ends lost 2 bases and 6 bases, in that order; junction bases with no gene match: 4. From germline, CDR1 is SGHRS and CDR2 YFSETQ. The CDR3 runs 14 residues. The CDR3 spells CASSFGQGGNIQYF. The CDR3 DNA reads TGCGCCAGCAGCTTCGGACAGGGAGGAAACATTCAGTACTTC.

The gene calls are TRBV5-4 and TRBJ1-6, with TRBD1 matching 9 bases. The germline gives CDR1 SGHNT, CDR2 YYREEE (reference sequence). Trimming at V came to 4 bases and at J to 5 bases, leaving 4 bases not matched to a gene. This CDR3 has 15 residues. CDR3 in DNA: TGTGCCAGCAGCGGGGACAGGGTTGATAATTCACCCCTCCACTTT. It codes for CASSGDRVDNSPLHF. The full variable domain, rest sourced from reference TRBV5-4 and TRBJ1-6, is ETGVTQSPTHLIKTRGQQVTLRCSSQSGHNTVSWYQQALGQGPQFIFQYYREEENGRGNFPPRFSGLQFPNYSSELNVNALELDDSALYLCASSGDRVDNSPLHFGNGTRLTVT.

The chain recombines TRBV28 with TRBJ1-5; 7 bases match TRBD1. After removal of 3 bases from V and 3 bases from J, the junction contained 8 bases not matched to a gene. Germline CDR1 and CDR2: MDHEN and SYDVKM. CDR3 size: 16 residues. CDR3 nucleotides: TGTGCCAGCAGTTTGTATGGAGGGGGCTACAATCAGCCCCAGCATTTT. This gives the protein CASSLYGGGYNQPQHF.

This clone was counted once. This chain connects TRBV11-2 to TRBJ2-1; 12 bases are a match to TRBD2. J gave up 4 bases and V 3 bases, and 10 bases lay outside the gene matches. The CDR3 sequence is 18 residues long. Germline loops: CDR1 SGHAT, CDR2 FQNNGV. The CDR3: CASSFHPGLAGKYNEQFF. Written as DNA, the CDR3 is TGTGCCAGCAGCTTCCACCCCGGACTAGCGGGGAAATACAATGAGCAGTTCTTC. The complete variable domain, with remaining parts taken from reference TRBV11-2 and TRBJ2-1, reads EAGVAQSPRYKIIEKRQSVAFWCNPISGHATLYWYQQILGQGPKLLIQFQNNGVVDDSQLPKDRFSAERLKGVDSTLKIQPAKLEDSAVYLCASSFHPGLAGKYNEQFFGPGTRLTVL.

The V and J genes are TRBV30 and TRBJ1-4; weak D call: TRBD1 (6 bases). Trimming took off 0 bases at V and 0 bases at J, with 11 bases between the two ends. This CDR3 has 16 residues. CDR1 GTSNPN and CDR2 SVGIG come from the germline V gene (reference sequence). CDR3 sequence: CAWSVSRTATNEKLFF. For the CDR3, the DNA is TGTGCCTGGAGTGTTTCAAGGACAGCAACTAATGAAAAACTGTTTTTT.

The rearrangement links TRBV30 to TRBJ1-1, with D perhaps matching TRBD1 (5 bases). Trimming stripped 1 base from V and 4 bases from J, with 16 bases between. The CDR3 has 15 amino acids. The germline CDR1 and CDR2 sequences are GTSNPN and SVGIG (reference sequence). Written as DNA, the CDR3 is TGTGCCTGGAGTGGGCCTGGGTCAAGGGGCACTGAAGCTTTCTTT. Its translation: CAWSGPGSRGTEAFF.

V is TRBV7-6 and J is TRBJ2-1; TRBD2 matches at 11 bases. V shed 1 base and J 7 bases; nucleotides not matched to a gene: 3. The CDR3 is 15 amino acids. Germline CDR1 SGHVS, CDR2 FNYEAQ. The CDR3 coding sequence is TGTGCCAGCAGCTTAGAAACTAGCGGGGGAAATGAGCAGTTCTTC. Its protein product is CASSLETSGGNEQFF.

This clone was seen a handful of times. The chain employs TRBV5-4 and TRBJ2-7; tentative D call: TRBD2 (5 bases). The germline gives CDR1 SGHNT, CDR2 YYREEE (reference sequence). Trimming removed 4 bases from V and 1 base from J, with 12 bases in between. The CDR3 loop spans 14 amino acids. Written as DNA, the CDR3 is TGTGCCAGCAGCCCAGGAGGCCTATCCTACGAGCAGTACTTC. Protein: CASSPGGLSYEQYF.

This clone was observed many times. This chain uses TRBV3-1 (or the pseudogene TRBV3-2) with TRBJ2-1; D remains unclear. CDR1 is LGHDT, CDR2 YNNKEL, per germline (reference sequence). This CDR3 region has 14 residues. V lost 1 base to trimming and J lost 7 bases, with 11 bases between them. The CDR3 sequence is CASSQGNKRNEQFF. Here the CDR3 DNA reads TGTGCCAGCAGCCAAGGCAATAAGAGAAATGAGCAGTTCTTC.

The chain combines TRBV11-1 with TRBJ2-2; 12 nucleotides agree with TRBD2. The CDR3 has 16 amino acids. The V segment lost 6 bases and the J segment 4 bases; nucleotides outside the gene matches: 6. The germline V gene has CDR1 SGHAT and CDR2 FQDESV (reference sequence). The CDR3 is CASRSSGGAGTGELFF. The CDR3 DNA follows: TGTGCCAGCAGATCTAGCGGGGGGGCCGGCACCGGGGAGCTGTTTTTT.

The CDR3 region has the DNA TGTGCCAGCAGCTTGGTTCCCGGGGACACCGGGGAGCTGTTTTTT. Amino acids: CASSLVPGDTGELFF. The chain has TRBV5-4 and TRBJ2-2, with a tentative D call TRBD2 (5 bases). Trimming took off 0 bases at V and 3 bases at J, with 9 bases between the two ends. This CDR3 is built from 15 residues. The germline gives CDR1 SGHNT, CDR2 YYREEE (reference sequence).